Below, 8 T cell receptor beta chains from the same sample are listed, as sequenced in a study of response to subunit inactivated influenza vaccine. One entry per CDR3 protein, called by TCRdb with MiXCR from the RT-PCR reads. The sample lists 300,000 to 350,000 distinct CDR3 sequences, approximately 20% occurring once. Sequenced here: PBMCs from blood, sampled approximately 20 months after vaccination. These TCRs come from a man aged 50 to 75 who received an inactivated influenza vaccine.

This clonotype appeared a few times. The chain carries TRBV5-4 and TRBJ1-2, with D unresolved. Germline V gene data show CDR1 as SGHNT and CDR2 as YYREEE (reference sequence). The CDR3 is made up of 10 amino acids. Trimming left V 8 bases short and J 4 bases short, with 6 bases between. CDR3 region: CARILYGYTF. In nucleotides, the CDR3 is TGTGCCAGAATACTCTATGGCTACACCTTC.

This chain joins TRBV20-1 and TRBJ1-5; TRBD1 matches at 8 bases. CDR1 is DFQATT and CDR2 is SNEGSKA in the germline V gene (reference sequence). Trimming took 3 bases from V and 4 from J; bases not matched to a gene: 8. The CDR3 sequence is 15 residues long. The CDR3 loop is CSASRTGGGNQPQHF. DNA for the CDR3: TGCAGTGCTAGTAGAACAGGGGGTGGTAATCAGCCCCAGCATTTT.

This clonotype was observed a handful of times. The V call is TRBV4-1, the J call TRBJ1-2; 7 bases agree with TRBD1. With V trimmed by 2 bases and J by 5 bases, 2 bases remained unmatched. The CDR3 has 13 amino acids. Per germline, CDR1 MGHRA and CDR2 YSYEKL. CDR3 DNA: TGCGCCAGCAGCCAACCGACAGGGTATGGCTACACCTTC. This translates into CASSQPTGYGYTF.

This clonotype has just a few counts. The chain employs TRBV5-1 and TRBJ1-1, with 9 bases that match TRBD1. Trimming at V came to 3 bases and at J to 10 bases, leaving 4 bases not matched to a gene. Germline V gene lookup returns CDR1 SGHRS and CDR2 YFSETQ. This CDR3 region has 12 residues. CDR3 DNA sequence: TGCGCCAGCAGCTCTGGGACAGGGAGAGCTTTCTTT. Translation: CASSSGTGRAFF.

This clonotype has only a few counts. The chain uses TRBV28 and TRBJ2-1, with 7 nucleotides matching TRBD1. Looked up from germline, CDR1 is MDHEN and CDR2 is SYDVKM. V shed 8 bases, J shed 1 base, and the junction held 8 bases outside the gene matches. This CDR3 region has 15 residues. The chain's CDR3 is CASVITGVSYNEQFF. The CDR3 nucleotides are TGTGCCAGCGTCATCACAGGGGTGTCCTACAATGAGCAGTTCTTC.

The DNA of the CDR3 is TGTGCCATCAGTGAAGGGGATAATAATTCACCCCTCCACTTT. Its translation: CAISEGDNNSPLHF. The rearrangement links TRBV10-3 to TRBJ1-6; D is possibly TRBD1 (5 bases). The CDR3 length is 14 residues. Between the trimmed V and J ends, which lost 3 bases and 5 bases, there was a span of 8 bases. Per the germline V gene, CDR1 is ENHRY and CDR2 is SYGVKD.

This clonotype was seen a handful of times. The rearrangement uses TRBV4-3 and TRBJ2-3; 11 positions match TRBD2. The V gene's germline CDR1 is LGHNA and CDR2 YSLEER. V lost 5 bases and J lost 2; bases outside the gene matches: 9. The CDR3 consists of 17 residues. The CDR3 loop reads CASSSTWGLAVTDTQYF. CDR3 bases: TGCGCCAGCAGCTCAACTTGGGGACTAGCGGTCACAGATACGCAGTATTTT.

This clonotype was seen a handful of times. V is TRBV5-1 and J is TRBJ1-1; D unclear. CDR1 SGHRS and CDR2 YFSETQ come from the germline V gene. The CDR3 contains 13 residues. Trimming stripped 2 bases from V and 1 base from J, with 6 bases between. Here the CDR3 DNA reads TGCGCCAGCAGCTTTACAAGGAACACTGAAGCTTTCTTT. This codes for CASSFTRNTEAFF. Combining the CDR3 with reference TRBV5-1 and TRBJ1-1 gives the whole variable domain KAGVTQTPRYLIKTRGQQVTLSCSPISGHRSVSWYQQTPGQGLQFLFEYFSETQRNKGNFPGRFSGRQFSNSRSEMNVSTLELGDSALYLCASSFTRNTEAFFGQGTRLTVV.